This TCR beta chain was identified in a study of response to subunit inactivated influenza vaccine. Findings and limits, study-wide: The study's authors posited that every seasonal influenza vaccination enlists few new T cells.

Points on this clonotype: Its antigen remains unknown.

One entry per CDR3 protein results from TCRdb running MiXCR on the RT-PCR reads. The table lists about 570,000 distinct CDR3 sequences, roughly 12% of them singletons. The CDR3 has 16 amino acids. Germline assignment: CDR1 KGHDR and CDR2 SFDVKD. The germline V and J ends were trimmed by 3 bases and 5 bases, with 18 bases remaining between them. A further study also used this sample, focusing on T cells expressing NK-cell markers. That work adds: 5'RACE template switching with UMIs generated TCR beta cDNA.

The sequencing used PBMCs from blood, collected on the day of vaccination. J is TRBJ2-5 and V is TRBV24-1, with a weak D call TRBD2 (6 bases). The origin of this receptor is a man in his forties or fifties who received an inactivated influenza vaccine. CDR3 amino acids: CATSDGAGRGKETQYF. The CDR3 DNA reads as TGTGCCACCAGTGATGGTGCGGGAAGAGGGAAGGAGACCCAGTACTTC.